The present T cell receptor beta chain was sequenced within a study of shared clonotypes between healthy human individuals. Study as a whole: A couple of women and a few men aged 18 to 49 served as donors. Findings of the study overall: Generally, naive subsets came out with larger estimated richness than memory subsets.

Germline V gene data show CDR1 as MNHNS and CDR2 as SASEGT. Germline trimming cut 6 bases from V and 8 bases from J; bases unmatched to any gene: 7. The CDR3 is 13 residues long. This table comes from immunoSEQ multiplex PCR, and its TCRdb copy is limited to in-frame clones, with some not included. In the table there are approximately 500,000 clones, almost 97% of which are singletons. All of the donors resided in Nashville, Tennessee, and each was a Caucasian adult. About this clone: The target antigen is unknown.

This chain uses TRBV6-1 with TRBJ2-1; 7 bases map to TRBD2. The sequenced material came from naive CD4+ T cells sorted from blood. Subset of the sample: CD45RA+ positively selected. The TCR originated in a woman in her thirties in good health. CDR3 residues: CASRPTSSDEQFF. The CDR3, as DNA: TGTGCCAGCAGGCCGACTAGCTCGGATGAGCAGTTCTTC.